Listed below are T cell receptor beta chains from one sample, sequenced in a study of T cells after yellow fever vaccination. TCRdb re-called the 5' RACE reads through MiXCR, storing one row per CDR3 protein. This table has about 32,000 distinct CDR3 sequences, 6.6% appearing once. Sequenced material: PBMCs, either bulk or a sorted T-cell subset (CD4+, CD8+, memory, or dextramer-sorted; not recorded which), taken on the day of the first yellow fever vaccination. The receptor source for this set is a man between 18 and 29 years old who received the YFV17D yellow fever vaccine. Each CDR3 is given with its conserved first and last residue. The D gene is left open where the match is weak. The listing skips clone size in some rows; elsewhere it reads once, few, many or a size class.

>TRBJ2-1|TRBD2|TRBV4-2|medium-sized
CASSQDPAGGYNEQFF
TGTGCCAGCAGCCAAGATCCAGCGGGGGGGTACAATGAGCAGTTCTTC
>TRBJ1-5|.|TRBV12-3/TRBV12-4|many
CASSGGDGQPQHF
TGTGCCAGCAGTGGGGGTGACGGTCAGCCCCAGCATTTT
>TRBJ1-1|TRBD1|TRBV6-5|many
CASSYSGTGEAFF
TGTGCCAGCAGTTACTCGGGGACAGGTGAAGCTTTCTTT
>TRBJ1-2|.|TRBV19|many
CASKADGYTF
TGTGCCAGTAAGGCGGATGGCTACACCTTC
>TRBJ1-6|.|TRBV5-1|many
CASSAVDANSPLHF
TGCGCCAGCAGCGCCGTAGACGCGAATTCACCCCTCCACTTT
>TRBJ2-1|TRBD2|TRBV5-1|many
CASSYERGPNNEQFF
TGCGCCAGCAGCTACGAGCGGGGGCCCAATAATGAGCAGTTCTTC
>TRBJ1-2|.|TRBV4-3|many
CASSQDWGSNYGYTF
TGCGCCAGCAGCCAAGATTGGGGTTCTAACTATGGCTACACCTTC
>TRBJ2-7|TRBD2|TRBV6-4|many
CASSFDTSGGYEQYF
TGTGCCAGCAGTTTTGACACTAGCGGGGGGTACGAGCAGTACTTC
>TRBJ1-5|.|TRBV7-2|many
CASSLAQPRDPRAQPQHF
TGTGCCAGCAGCTTAGCCCAACCTAGGGACCCAAGAGCTCAGCCCCAGCATTTT
>TRBJ2-3|.|TRBV18|many
CASSPPRGGTDTQYF
TGTGCCAGCTCACCACCTAGAGGAGGGACAGATACGCAGTATTTT
>TRBJ1-2|.|TRBV5-5|many
CASSLDSVYGYTF
TGTGCCAGCAGCTTGGACTCGGTCTATGGCTACACCTTC
>TRBJ2-3|.|TRBV5-1|many
CASSLAFRMGAGDTQYF
TGCGCCAGCAGCTTGGCCTTTAGAATGGGGGCCGGGGATACGCAGTATTTT
>TRBJ2-3|TRBD2|TRBV2|many
CASSEGLAGSTDTQYF
TGTGCCAGCAGTGAAGGTCTAGCGGGGAGCACAGATACGCAGTATTTT
>TRBJ1-1|.|TRBV30|many
CAWSQVNTEAFF
TGTGCCTGGAGCCAGGTGAACACTGAAGCTTTCTTT
>TRBJ1-4|TRBD1|TRBV6-5|many
CASSYLGQGVEKLFF
TGTGCCAGCAGTTACCTAGGACAGGGGGTTGAAAAACTGTTTTTT
>TRBJ1-5|.|TRBV5-5|many
CASSSTPGVNNQPQHF
TGTGCCAGCAGCTCAACGCCCGGGGTCAACAATCAGCCCCAGCATTTT
>TRBJ2-3|.|TRBV12-3/TRBV12-4|many
CASSLTVDTQYF
TGTGCCAGCAGTTTGACTGTCGATACGCAGTATTTT
>TRBJ2-7|.|TRBV10-1|few
CASSESIGGTPIRRYF
TGCGCCAGCAGTGAGTCGATTGGGGGGACCCCTATTCGGCGGTACTTC
>TRBJ2-1|.|TRBV7-9|few
CASSLTESYNEQFF
TGTGCCAGCAGCTTAACTGAGTCCTACAATGAGCAGTTCTTC
>TRBJ1-5|.|TRBV20-1|many
CSVSPGSNQPQHF
TGCAGTGTATCCCCGGGTAGCAATCAGCCCCAGCATTTT
>TRBJ2-7|.|TRBV7-2|many
CASSFRGATYEQYF
TGTGCCAGCAGCTTCCGTGGAGCCACCTACGAGCAGTACTTC
>TRBJ2-3|TRBD1|TRBV7-2|many
CASSFRTGPTDTQYF
TGTGCCAGCAGCTTCCGGACAGGGCCCACAGATACGCAGTATTTT
>TRBJ1-1|.|TRBV29-1|many
CMVTNTEAFF
TGCATGGTTACGAACACTGAAGCTTTCTTT
>TRBJ2-3|.|TRBV9|many
CASSVTSTDTQYF
TGTGCCAGCAGCGTAACTAGCACAGATACGCAGTATTTT
>TRBJ2-7|TRBD1|TRBV4-1|many
CASSQGTGDYEQYF
TGCGCCAGCAGCCAGGGGACAGGGGATTACGAGCAGTACTTC
>TRBJ1-6|TRBD1|TRBV18|many
CASSPRQGADNSPLHF
TGTGCCAGCTCTCCTAGACAGGGGGCAGATAATTCACCCCTCCACTTT
>TRBJ2-5|TRBD2|TRBV20-1|many
CSAPTSVQETQYF
TGCAGTGCTCCGACTAGCGTACAAGAGACCCAGTACTTC
>TRBJ1-6|.|TRBV25-1|medium-sized
CASSEKDSYNSPLHF
TGTGCCAGCAGTGAAAAGGATTCCTATAATTCACCCCTCCACTTT
>TRBJ1-1|.|TRBV5-1|many
CASSLTRNTEAFF
TGCGCCAGCAGCTTGACCAGGAACACTGAAGCTTTCTTT
>TRBJ2-7|.|TRBV7-9|many
CASSRDQDYEQYF
TGTGCCAGCAGCCGGGACCAGGATTACGAGCAGTACTTC
>TRBJ1-2|TRBD1|TRBV7-2|many
CASSLGTALANYGYTF
TGTGCCAGCAGCTTGGGGACAGCTCTAGCTAACTATGGCTACACCTTC
>TRBJ1-1|.|TRBV18|many
CASFLSDNTEAFF
TGTGCCAGCTTCTTATCGGACAACACTGAAGCTTTCTTT
>TRBJ1-1|.|TRBV7-6|many
CASSLGVTGLNTEAFF
TGTGCCAGCAGCTTAGGGGTAACAGGGTTGAACACTGAAGCTTTCTTT
>TRBJ2-3|.|TRBV10-1|.
CASTSGGTQYF
TGCGCCAGCACCTCGGGTGGTACGCAGTATTTT
>TRBJ1-2|TRBD1|TRBV5-6|.
CASSFRSGGNYGYTF
TGTGCCAGCAGCTTCCGTTCAGGGGGAAACTATGGCTACACCTTC
>TRBJ2-3|TRBD2|TRBV11-1|many
CASSVRGLAGGSTDTQYF
TGTGCCAGCAGCGTTAGGGGCCTAGCGGGGGGGAGCACAGATACGCAGTATTTT
>TRBJ2-1|.|TRBV5-1|many
CASSLGSLGNEQFF
TGCGCCAGCAGTTTAGGGAGTTTGGGCAATGAGCAGTTCTTC
>TRBJ1-2|.|TRBV6-5|few
CASSYSSIRGRYGYTF
TGTGCCAGCAGTTACTCGTCAATCAGGGGCCGCTATGGCTACACCTTC
>TRBJ2-7|TRBD2|TRBV18|.
CASSRGGTGEQYF
TGTGCCAGCTCACGGGGGGGGACGGGAGAGCAGTACTTC
>TRBJ2-3|.|TRBV10-3|many
CAISEEGGRDTQYF
TGTGCCATCAGTGAGGAGGGGGGTCGAGATACGCAGTATTTT
>TRBJ2-3|.|TRBV14|many
CASSQDPQDTDTQYF
TGTGCCAGCAGCCAAGATCCACAGGACACAGATACGCAGTATTTT
>TRBJ1-4|.|TRBV7-2|many
CASNSNQGSEKLFF
TGTGCCAGCAATAGTAACCAAGGATCAGAAAAACTGTTTTTT
>TRBJ2-7|TRBD1|TRBV6-2/TRBV6-3|many
CASSRDSYLHEQYF
TGTGCCAGCAGTCGGGACAGCTACCTCCACGAGCAGTACTTC
>TRBJ2-1|.|TRBV5-6|many
CASSLGRVGVNEQFF
TGTGCCAGCAGCTTGGGGCGGGTCGGGGTAAATGAGCAGTTCTTC
>TRBJ1-1|.|TRBV20-1|many
CSARQDRGAAFF
TGCAGTGCTAGACAGGACAGAGGGGCAGCTTTCTTT
>TRBJ2-5|.|TRBV7-9|few
CASSFRDQETQYF
TGTGCCAGCAGCTTTCGGGACCAAGAGACCCAGTACTTC